Sequencing of this TCR beta chain was carried out in a study of T cell repertoires in cytomegalovirus infection. On this clonotype itself: Its specificity is unknown. One junction end does not reproduce the germline sequence, and a read error may be involved.

CDR1 and CDR2 from the germline V gene are SNHLY and FYNNEI. The CDR3 consists of 14 residues. Using its own MiXCR run on the reads, TCRdb lists one record per CDR3 protein. The table shows some 900,000 distinct CDR3 sequences, with about 30% occurring only once. The sample in question was cultured CD8+ T cells from PBMCs, obtained from culture after CMV antigen stimulation. The TCR sequence derives from a human donor in good health (CMV status not recorded). Some clones in this sample may be carry-over from other donors' samples. The chain is built from TRBV2 and TRBJ2-3; no clear D. This CDR3 is CANSGEPLADTQYF. The CDR3 bases are TGTGCCAACAGTGGTGAGCCGCTAGCAGATACGCAGTATTTT.